These 27 T cell receptor beta chains originate from one sample sequenced in a study of glioma-infiltrating T cells after dendritic cell vaccination. Method: immunoSEQ multiplex PCR; TCRdb's copy keeps in-frame clones and lacks some. The sample shows 80,000 to 100,000 clones, 65% to 85% of them seen only once. The time point denotes: after dendritic cell vaccination, including at tumor progression/relapse. The sequences come from blood, collected after dendritic cell vaccination. These receptors originate from a human donor with glioblastoma.

This chain uses TRBV28 with TRBJ2-7, with D possibly TRBD1 on 5 matching bases. Per the germline V gene, CDR1 is MDHEN and CDR2 is SYDVKM. The CDR3 has 13 amino acids. V shed 4 bases and J shed 3 bases, with 10 bases lying between them. CDR3 amino acids: CASSWQGVYEQYF. The CDR3 region has the DNA TGTGCCAGCAGTTGGCAGGGTGTCTACGAGCAGTACTTC.

The chain joins TRBV19 to TRBJ1-2; TRBD1 might be the D (6 bases). Per germline, CDR1 LNHDA and CDR2 SQIVND (reference sequence). The CDR3 covers 15 residues. V dropped 3 bases and J dropped 0 bases, with 11 bases sitting between them. CDR3 in amino acids: CASSIAGGSNYGYTF. CDR3 nucleotides: TGTGCCAGTAGTATCGCGGGGGGCTCTAACTATGGCTACACCTTC.

The CDR3 is CASSVGERGAQYEQYF. CDR3 DNA sequence: TGTGCCAGCAGCGTAGGAGAGCGGGGGGCTCAGTACGAGCAGTACTTC. The chain joins TRBV9 to TRBJ2-7; the match to TRBD2 covers 9 bases. V shed 0 bases, J shed 4 bases, and the junction held 8 bases outside the gene matches. The CDR3 extends over 16 amino acids. The V gene's germline CDR1 is SGDLS and CDR2 YYNGEE.

The chain is built from TRBV7-9 and TRBJ1-4; the match to TRBD1 covers 11 bases. The CDR3 totals 15 residues. The germline V gene encodes CDR1 SEHNR and CDR2 FQNEAQ (reference sequence). Trimming cost V 1 base and J 6 bases; bases outside gene matches: 1. CDR3 nucleotide sequence: TGTGCCAGCAGCTTAGGGGACAGGGGGTATGAAAAACTGTTTTTT. Translation: CASSLGDRGYEKLFF.

CDR3: CASSLLAYNNEQFF. For the CDR3, the DNA is TGTGCCAGCAGTCTACTAGCGTATAACAATGAGCAGTTCTTC. The J gene is TRBJ2-1, the V gene TRBV6-5; 7 positions agree with TRBD2. This CDR3 comprises 14 residues. With 5 bases clipped from V and 5 bases from J, the junction kept 6 bases outside the gene matches. Germline CDR1 MNHEY, CDR2 SVGAGI.

The chain is built from TRBV30 and TRBJ2-5, with 7 bases identical to TRBD1. Per germline, CDR1 GTSNPN and CDR2 SVGIG (reference sequence). J gave up 2 bases and V 3 bases, and 9 bases lay outside the gene matches. The CDR3 spans 15 residues. Here the CDR3 reads CAWRAPTGPQETQYF. The DNA of the CDR3 is TGTGCCTGGAGGGCCCCGACAGGGCCACAAGAGACCCAGTACTTC.

The genes are TRBV7-2 and TRBJ1-5, with 8 nucleotides matching TRBD1. Losses at the gene ends were 2 bases for V and 0 bases for J; bases not matched to a gene: 6. The germline CDR1 and CDR2 sequences are SGHTA and FQGNSA. This CDR3 contains 17 residues. CDR3: CASSLHPGGYSNQPQHF. The CDR3 nucleotides read TGTGCCAGCAGCTTACACCCAGGGGGCTATAGCAATCAGCCCCAGCATTTT. Filled out from reference TRBV7-2 and TRBJ1-5, the complete variable domain reads GAGVSQSPSNKVTEKGKDVELRCDPISGHTALYWYRQSLGQGLEFLIYFQGNSAPDKSGLPSDRFSAERTGGSVSTLTIQRTQQEDSAVYLCASSLHPGGYSNQPQHFGDGTRLSIL.

The chain recombines TRBV19 with TRBJ1-1, with no clear D. V lost 3 bases and J 8 bases, leaving 7 bases between the germline ends. CDR3 length: 11 amino acids. Per the germline V gene, CDR1 is LNHDA and CDR2 is SQIVND (reference sequence). The CDR3 DNA reads TGTGCCAGTAGTATCCCAGGAGAAGCTTTCTTT. It encodes CASSIPGEAFF.

The chain is built from TRBV5-1 and TRBJ2-3; 8 bases are a match to TRBD2. This CDR3 spans 17 amino acids. With 3 bases clipped from V and 2 bases from J, the junction kept 11 bases outside the gene matches. The germline gives CDR1 SGHRS, CDR2 YFSETQ. In DNA form, the CDR3 reads TGCGCCAGCAGCTCGGAGGGACTAGTCACGACCACAGATACGCAGTATTTT. Translating gives CASSSEGLVTTTDTQYF.

The genes are TRBV2 and TRBJ1-5; 9 bases fit TRBD1. The V and J ends lost 5 bases and 6 bases, in that order; junction bases with no gene match: 5. The CDR3 sequence is 14 residues long. Per the germline V gene, CDR1 is SNHLY and CDR2 is FYNNEI. The CDR3 bases are TGTGCCAGCAGTCGACAGGGGGTAGGTCAGCCCCAGCATTTT. It specifies CASSRQGVGQPQHF.

This chain connects TRBV5-4 to TRBJ2-2; D unresolved. Trimming pared 0 bases from V and 5 bases from J, leaving 11 bases between. CDR3 size: 15 residues. Germline CDR1 and CDR2: SGHNT and YYREEE (reference sequence). CDR3 loop: CASSLVGDQTGELFF. The CDR3 nucleotides read TGTGCCAGCAGCTTGGTGGGCGATCAGACCGGGGAGCTGTTTTTT. The full variable domain, in which reference TRBV5-4 and TRBJ2-2 provide the parts outside the CDR3, is ETGVTQSPTHLIKTRGQQVTLRCSSQSGHNTVSWYQQALGQGPQFIFQYYREEENGRGNFPPRFSGLQFPNYSSELNVNALELDDSALYLCASSLVGDQTGELFFGEGSRLTVL.

This chain links TRBV27 with TRBJ1-1; no definite D call. CDR1 is MNHEY, CDR2 SMNVEV, per germline (reference sequence). The CDR3 is 14 residues long. V was pared by 3 bases and J by 3 bases, with 11 bases between. The CDR3 DNA reads TGTGCCAGCAGTTTTGGGCACGGCTACACTGAAGCTTTCTTT. Protein: CASSFGHGYTEAFF.

This rearrangement joins TRBV2 to TRBJ2-5, with 10 bases aligning to TRBD1. CDR3 length: 12 residues. The junction had 2 bases not matched to a gene; V was cut back by 4 bases and J by 9 bases. Germline lookup yields CDR1 SNHLY and CDR2 FYNNEI. CDR3 coding DNA: TGTGCCAGCAGTGGACAGGGGGCGGCCCAGTACTTC. It encodes CASSGQGAAQYF.

The V gene is TRBV9, the J gene TRBJ1-6; D not resolved. Between the trimmed V and J ends, which lost 4 bases and 8 bases, there was a span of 13 bases. CDR3 size: 14 residues. Germline V gives CDR1 SGDLS, CDR2 YYNGEE. DNA for the CDR3: TGTGCCAGCAGCCCCAGTCGGCGGGATTCACCCCTCCACTTT. Translated, it gives CASSPSRRDSPLHF.

The chain joins TRBV6-5 to TRBJ1-1; possibly TRBD1 for D (6 bases). CDR3 length: 14 amino acids. CDR1 is MNHEY and CDR2 is SVGAGI in the germline V gene. Trimming shortened V by 9 bases and J by 3 bases, and 17 bases separated the two germline ends. The chain's CDR3 is CASYYTGSHTEAFF. DNA of the CDR3: TGTGCCAGTTATTATACAGGGTCTCACACTGAAGCTTTCTTT.

This clone was seen just once. V usage is TRBV5-1 and J usage is TRBJ2-3; 7 nucleotides agree with TRBD2. The CDR3 covers 16 residues. Germline assignment: CDR1 SGHRS and CDR2 YFSETQ. Trimming took 4 bases from V and 0 from J; bases not matched to a gene: 8. For the CDR3, the DNA is TGCGCCAGCAGCCTGGGTAGCGGGTGGAGCACAGATACGCAGTATTTT. Translated, it gives CASSLGSGWSTDTQYF.

The J gene is TRBJ1-5, the V gene TRBV2; maybe TRBD1 (6 bases). The CDR3 has 18 residues. The germline V gene has CDR1 SNHLY and CDR2 FYNNEI. V was trimmed by 5 bases and J by 4 bases, leaving 24 bases between them. The CDR3, as DNA: TGTGCCAGCAGTCCTCCCGGGACACTCGGGCGGAGGAATCAGCCCCAGCATTTT. This codes for CASSPPGTLGRRNQPQHF.

Here the CDR3 DNA reads TGTGCCACCAGCAGAGATCGAGATTACGAGCAGTACTTC. Its translation: CATSRDRDYEQYF. V gene TRBV15 combines with J gene TRBJ2-7, with D uncertain. The germline V gene has CDR1 LNHNV and CDR2 YYDKDF (reference sequence). V lost 0 bases and J 4 bases, leaving 7 bases between the germline ends. This CDR3 comprises 13 residues.

This clone has only a few counts. The CDR3 here is CASSPRENEQFF. The CDR3, as DNA: TGTGCCAGCTCACCTCGGGAGAATGAGCAGTTCTTC. The genes are TRBV18 and TRBJ2-1; possible D gene TRBD2, 6 bases. This CDR3 comprises 12 residues. V shed 3 bases and J shed 7 bases, with 7 bases lying between them. Germline CDR1 is KGHSH and CDR2 is LQKENI. Looking up the rest from reference TRBV18 and TRBJ2-1 gives the full variable domain: NAGVMQNPRHLVRRRGQEARLRCSPMKGHSHVYWYRQLPEEGLKFMVYLQKENIIDESGMPKERFSAEFPKEGPSILRIQQVVRGDSAAYFCASSPRENEQFFGPGTRLTVL.

The J gene is TRBJ1-2, the V gene TRBV9; D unclear. This CDR3 spans 12 amino acids. CDR1 and CDR2 (germline): SGDLS, YYNGEE. Trimming pared 0 bases from V and 5 bases from J, leaving 5 bases between. The CDR3 loop reads CASSVGRYGYTF. As DNA, the CDR3 is TGTGCCAGCAGCGTAGGGCGGTATGGCTACACCTTC.

V is TRBV6-6 and J is TRBJ2-1; 7 bases match TRBD1. Germline assignment: CDR1 MNHNY and CDR2 SVGAGI (reference sequence). The trim removed 6 bases at V and 7 bases at J, leaving 6 bases unmatched. There are 13 residues in the CDR3. CDR3 DNA sequence: TGTGCCAGCAGCCGATCACAGGGGAATGAGCAGTTCTTC. Protein: CASSRSQGNEQFF.

The V call is TRBV11-1, the J call TRBJ2-2, with D perhaps matching TRBD1 (5 bases). The germline gives CDR1 SGHAT, CDR2 FQDESV (reference sequence). CDR3 length equals 15 residues. Trimming removed 5 bases at V and 4 bases at J, with 14 bases between. The DNA for the CDR3 is TGTGCCAGCAGCCCCCGCTATAGGGGCACCGGGGAGCTGTTTTTT. It codes for CASSPRYRGTGELFF.

This sequence joins TRBV30 and TRBJ2-4, with 8 bases matching TRBD2. Trimming removed 1 base from V and 9 bases from J; junction bases left unmatched: 11. The CDR3 is 15 residues long. The germline gives CDR1 GTSNPN, CDR2 SVGIG (reference sequence). The CDR3 coding sequence is TGTGCCTGGAGTGCCTTAGCGGGGCCGGTGGGCATTCAGTACTTC. As protein: CAWSALAGPVGIQYF. Drawing the rest from reference TRBV30 and TRBJ2-4, the complete variable domain is SQTIHQWPATLVQPVGSPLSLECTVEGTSNPNLYWYRQAAGRGLQLLFYSVGIGQISSEVPQNLSASRPQDRQFILSSKKLLLSDSGFYLCAWSALAGPVGIQYFGAGTRLSVL.

The chain has TRBV28 and TRBJ2-7; the match to TRBD1 covers 7 bases. Germline V gene sequence: CDR1 MDHEN, CDR2 SYDVKM. With 8 bases clipped from V and 5 bases from J, the junction kept 15 bases outside the gene matches. The CDR3 has 15 amino acids. CDR3 region: CASLPEEPGQDEQYF. In DNA, the CDR3 is TGTGCCAGCCTTCCCGAGGAACCCGGACAGGACGAGCAGTACTTC.

The chain employs TRBV5-1 and TRBJ2-3; TRBD2 might be the D (7 bases). The germline gives CDR1 SGHRS, CDR2 YFSETQ. CDR3 size: 15 residues. Between the trimmed V and J ends, which lost 4 bases and 4 bases, there was a span of 16 bases. CDR3 loop: CASSAGAVSADTQYF. CDR3 in DNA: TGCGCCAGCAGCGCGGGGGCTGTTTCCGCAGATACGCAGTATTTT.

The rearrangement joins TRBV5-1 to TRBJ1-6; a possible D gene is TRBD1 (6 bases). Deletions cut 0 bases from V and 10 bases from J, with 14 bases between. This CDR3 has 15 amino acids. The V gene's germline CDR1 is SGHRS and CDR2 YFSETQ. For the CDR3, the DNA is TGCGCCAGCAGCTTGGCCGGGCAGGGGCGCTCACCCCTCCACTTT. The encoded protein is CASSLAGQGRSPLHF.

DNA of the CDR3: TGTGCCAGCAGTGAAGCCCGGGACAGAACCCAGCATTTT. Protein product: CASSEARDRTQHF. The J gene is TRBJ1-5, the V gene TRBV2, with TRBD1 identical over 7 bases. Germline CDR1 SNHLY, CDR2 FYNNEI. The CDR3 is 13 amino acids. V gave up 0 bases and J gave up 11 bases; unmatched junction bases: 4.